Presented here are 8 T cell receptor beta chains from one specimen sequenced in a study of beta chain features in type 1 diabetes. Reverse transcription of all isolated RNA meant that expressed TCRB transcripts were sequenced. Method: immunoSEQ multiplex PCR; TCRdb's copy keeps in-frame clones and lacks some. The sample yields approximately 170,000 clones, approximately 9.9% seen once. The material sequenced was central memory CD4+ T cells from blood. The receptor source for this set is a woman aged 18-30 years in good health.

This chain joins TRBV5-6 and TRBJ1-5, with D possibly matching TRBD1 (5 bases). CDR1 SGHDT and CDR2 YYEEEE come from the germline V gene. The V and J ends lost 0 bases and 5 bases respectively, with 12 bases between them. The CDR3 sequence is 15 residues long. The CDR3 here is CASSLGTGEHQPQHF. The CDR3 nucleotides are TGTGCCAGCAGCTTGGGGACGGGGGAACATCAGCCCCAGCATTTT.

Written as DNA, the CDR3 is TGTGCCAGCACCCAACTGCCCAGACTAGCGGGGAGCACCGGGGAGCTGTTTTTT. Translation: CASTQLPRLAGSTGELFF. The chain links TRBV13 to TRBJ2-2, with TRBD2 identical over 11 bases. V was pared by 7 bases and J by 4 bases, with 14 bases of the junction left unmatched. Germline lookup yields CDR1 PRHDT and CDR2 FYEKMQ (reference sequence). This CDR3 is built from 18 residues.

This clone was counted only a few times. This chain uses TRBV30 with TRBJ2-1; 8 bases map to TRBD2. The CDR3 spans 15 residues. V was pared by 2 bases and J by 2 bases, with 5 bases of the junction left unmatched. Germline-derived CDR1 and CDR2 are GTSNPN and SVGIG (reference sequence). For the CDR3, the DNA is TGTGCCTGGAGTTTCGGGGGGGTAACCTACAATGAGCAGTTCTTC. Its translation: CAWSFGGVTYNEQFF.

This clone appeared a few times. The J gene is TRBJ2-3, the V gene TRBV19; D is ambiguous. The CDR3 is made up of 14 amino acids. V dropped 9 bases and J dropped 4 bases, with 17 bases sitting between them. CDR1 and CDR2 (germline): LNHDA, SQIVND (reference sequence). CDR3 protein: CASSPETRADTQYF. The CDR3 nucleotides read TGTGCCAGCTCCCCCGAGACTCGTGCAGATACGCAGTATTTT.

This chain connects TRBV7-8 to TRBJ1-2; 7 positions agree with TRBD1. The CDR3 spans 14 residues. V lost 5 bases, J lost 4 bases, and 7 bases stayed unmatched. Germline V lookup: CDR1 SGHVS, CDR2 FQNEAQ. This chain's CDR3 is CASSLDRVAYGYTF. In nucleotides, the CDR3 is TGTGCCAGCAGCCTTGACAGGGTCGCCTATGGCTACACCTTC.

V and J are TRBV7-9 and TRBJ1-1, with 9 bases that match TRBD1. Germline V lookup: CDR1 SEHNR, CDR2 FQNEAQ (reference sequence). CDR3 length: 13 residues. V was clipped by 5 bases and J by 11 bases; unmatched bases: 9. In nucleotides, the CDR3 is TGTGCCAGCAGCCAAAACACAGGGGGCCGCGCTTTCTTT. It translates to CASSQNTGGRAFF.

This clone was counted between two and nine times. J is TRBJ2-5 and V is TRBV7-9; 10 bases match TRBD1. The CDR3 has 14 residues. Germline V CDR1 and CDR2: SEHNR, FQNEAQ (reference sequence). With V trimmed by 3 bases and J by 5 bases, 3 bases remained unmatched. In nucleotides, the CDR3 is TGTGCCAGCAGCTTGACAGGGGGCGGGGAGACCCAGTACTTC. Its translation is CASSLTGGGETQYF.

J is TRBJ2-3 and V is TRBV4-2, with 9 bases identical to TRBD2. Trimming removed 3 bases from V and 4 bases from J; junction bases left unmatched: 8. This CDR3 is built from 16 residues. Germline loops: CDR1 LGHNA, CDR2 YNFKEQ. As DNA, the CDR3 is TGTGCCAGCAGCCAGTCCGCGGGGGGGCGGGCAGATACGCAGTATTTT. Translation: CASSQSAGGRADTQYF.